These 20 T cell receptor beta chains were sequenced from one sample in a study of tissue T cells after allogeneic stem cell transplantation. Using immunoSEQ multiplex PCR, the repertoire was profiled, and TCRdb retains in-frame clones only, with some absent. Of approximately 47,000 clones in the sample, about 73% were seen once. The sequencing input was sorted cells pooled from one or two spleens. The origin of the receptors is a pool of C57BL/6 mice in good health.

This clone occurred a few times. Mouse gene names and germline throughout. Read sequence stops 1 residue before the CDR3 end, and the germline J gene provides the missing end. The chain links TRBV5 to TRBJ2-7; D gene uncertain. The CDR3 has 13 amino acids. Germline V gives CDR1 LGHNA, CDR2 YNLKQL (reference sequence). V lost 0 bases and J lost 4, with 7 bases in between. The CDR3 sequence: CASSQEPKYEQYF. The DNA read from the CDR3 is TGTGCCAGCAGCCAAGAGCCAAAATATGAACAGTAC.

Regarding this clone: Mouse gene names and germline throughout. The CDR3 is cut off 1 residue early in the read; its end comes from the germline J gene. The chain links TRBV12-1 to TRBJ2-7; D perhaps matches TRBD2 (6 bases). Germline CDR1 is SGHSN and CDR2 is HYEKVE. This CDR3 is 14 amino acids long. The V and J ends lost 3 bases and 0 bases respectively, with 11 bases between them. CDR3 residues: CASSSRDFSYEQYF. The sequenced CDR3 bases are TGTGCCAGCTCTTCCCGGGACTTCTCCTATGAACAGTAC.

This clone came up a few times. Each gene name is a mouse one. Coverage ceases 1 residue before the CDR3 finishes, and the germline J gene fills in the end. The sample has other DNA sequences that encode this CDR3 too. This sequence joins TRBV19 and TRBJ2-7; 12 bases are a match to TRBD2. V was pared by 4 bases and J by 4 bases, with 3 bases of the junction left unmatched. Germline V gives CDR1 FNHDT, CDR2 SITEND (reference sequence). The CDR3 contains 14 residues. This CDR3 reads CASSPGTGGYEQYF. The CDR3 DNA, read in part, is TGTGCCAGCAGTCCCGGGACTGGGGGGTATGAACAGTAC.

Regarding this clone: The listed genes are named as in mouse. CDR3 sequence: CASSLGQYNSPLYF. The sequenced CDR3 bases are TGTGCCAGCTCTCTCGGACAGTATAATTCGCCCCTCTAC. This chain joins TRBV12-2 and TRBJ1-6; D might be TRBD1 (6 bases). The read ends 1 residue early relative to the CDR3; the germline J gene fills the gap. TRBJ1-6 is annotated as an ORF whose role is uncertain. Germline V CDR1 and CDR2: SGHLS, HYDKME. With 0 bases removed from V and 4 bases from J, the gap between germline ends came to 6 bases. This CDR3 region has 14 residues.

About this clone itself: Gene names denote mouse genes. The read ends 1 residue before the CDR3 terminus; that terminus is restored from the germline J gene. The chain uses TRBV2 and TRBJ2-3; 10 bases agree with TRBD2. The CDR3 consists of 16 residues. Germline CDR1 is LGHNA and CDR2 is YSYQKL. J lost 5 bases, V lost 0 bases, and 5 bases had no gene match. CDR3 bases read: TGTGCCAGCAGCCAAGATGGCTGGGGGGGCGGAGAAACGCTGTAT. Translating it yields CASSQDGWGGGETLY. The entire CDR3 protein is CASSQDGWGGGETLYF.

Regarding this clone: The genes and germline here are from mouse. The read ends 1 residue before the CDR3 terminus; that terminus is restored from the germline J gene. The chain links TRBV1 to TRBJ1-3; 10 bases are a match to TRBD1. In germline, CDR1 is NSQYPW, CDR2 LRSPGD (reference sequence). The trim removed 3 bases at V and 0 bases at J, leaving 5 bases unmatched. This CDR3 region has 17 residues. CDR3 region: CTCSAVDRGDSGNTLYF. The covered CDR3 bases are TGCACCTGCAGTGCTGTGGACAGGGGGGATTCTGGAAATACGCTCTAT.

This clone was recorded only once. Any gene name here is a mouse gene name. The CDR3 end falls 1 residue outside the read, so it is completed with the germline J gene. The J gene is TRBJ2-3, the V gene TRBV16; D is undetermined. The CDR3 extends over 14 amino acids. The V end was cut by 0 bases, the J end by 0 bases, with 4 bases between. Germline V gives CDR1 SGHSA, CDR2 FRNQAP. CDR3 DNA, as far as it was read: TGTGCAAGCAGCTTAGAGGCCAGTGCAGAAACGCTGTAT. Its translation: CASSLEASAETLY. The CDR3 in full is CASSLEASAETLYF.

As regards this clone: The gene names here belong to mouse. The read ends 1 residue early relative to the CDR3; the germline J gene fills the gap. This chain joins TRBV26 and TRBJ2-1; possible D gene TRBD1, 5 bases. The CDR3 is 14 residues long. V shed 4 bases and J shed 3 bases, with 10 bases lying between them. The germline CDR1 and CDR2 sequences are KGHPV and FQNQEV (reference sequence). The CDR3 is CASSRPGFYAEQFF. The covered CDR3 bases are TGTGCCAGCAGTCGGCCAGGGTTCTATGCTGAGCAGTTC.

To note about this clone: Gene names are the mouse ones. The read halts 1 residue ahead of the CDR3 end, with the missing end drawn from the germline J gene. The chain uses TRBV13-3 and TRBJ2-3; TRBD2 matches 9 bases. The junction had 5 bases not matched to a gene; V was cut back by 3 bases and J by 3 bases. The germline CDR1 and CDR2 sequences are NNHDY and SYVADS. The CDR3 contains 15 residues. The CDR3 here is CASSGGWGGAETLYF. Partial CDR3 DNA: TGTGCCAGCAGTGGGGGCTGGGGGGGAGCAGAAACGCTGTAT.

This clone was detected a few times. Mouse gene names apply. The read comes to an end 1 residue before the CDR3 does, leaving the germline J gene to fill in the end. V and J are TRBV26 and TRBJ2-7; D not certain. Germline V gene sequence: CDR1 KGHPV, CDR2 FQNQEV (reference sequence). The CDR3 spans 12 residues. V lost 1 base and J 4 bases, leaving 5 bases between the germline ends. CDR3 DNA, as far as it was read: TGTGCCAGCAGTCTGTGGCAATATGAACAGTAC. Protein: CASSLWQYEQY. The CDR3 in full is CASSLWQYEQYF.

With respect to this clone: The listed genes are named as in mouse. CDR3 residues: CASSLALESGNTLYF. The CDR3 DNA, read in part, is TGTGCCAGCAGCTTAGCGCTGGAATCTGGAAATACGCTCTAT. V and J are TRBV3 and TRBJ1-3; D is ambiguous. The CDR3 extends 1 residue past the end of the read, so its final part is completed from the germline J gene. The CDR3 runs to 15 residues. The ends were cut back, 0 bases at V and 1 base at J, with 7 bases in the middle. The germline V gene encodes CDR1 SNHLY and CDR2 FYNGKV (reference sequence).

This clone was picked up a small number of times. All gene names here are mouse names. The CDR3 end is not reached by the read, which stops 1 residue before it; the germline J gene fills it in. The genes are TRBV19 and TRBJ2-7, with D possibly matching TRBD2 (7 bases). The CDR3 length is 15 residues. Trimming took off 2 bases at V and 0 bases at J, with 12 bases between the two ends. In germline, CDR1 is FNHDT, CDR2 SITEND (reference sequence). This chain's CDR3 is CASSILGAPSYEQYF. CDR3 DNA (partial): TGTGCCAGCAGTATCCTGGGGGCCCCCTCCTATGAACAGTAC.

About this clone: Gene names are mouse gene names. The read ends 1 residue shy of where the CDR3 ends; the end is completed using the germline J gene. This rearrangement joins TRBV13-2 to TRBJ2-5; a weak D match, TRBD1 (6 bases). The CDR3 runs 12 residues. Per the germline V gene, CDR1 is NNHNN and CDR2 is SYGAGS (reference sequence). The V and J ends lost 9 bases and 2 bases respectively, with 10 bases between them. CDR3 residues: CAIRDIQDTQYF. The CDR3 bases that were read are TGTGCCATCCGGGACATCCAAGACACCCAGTAC.

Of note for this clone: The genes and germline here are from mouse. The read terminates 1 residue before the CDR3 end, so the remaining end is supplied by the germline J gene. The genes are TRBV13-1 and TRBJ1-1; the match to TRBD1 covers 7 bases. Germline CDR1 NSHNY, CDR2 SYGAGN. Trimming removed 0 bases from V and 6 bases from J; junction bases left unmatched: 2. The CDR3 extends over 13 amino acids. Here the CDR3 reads CASSDAGTAEVFF. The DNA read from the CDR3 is TGTGCCAGCAGTGATGCCGGGACAGCAGAAGTCTTC.

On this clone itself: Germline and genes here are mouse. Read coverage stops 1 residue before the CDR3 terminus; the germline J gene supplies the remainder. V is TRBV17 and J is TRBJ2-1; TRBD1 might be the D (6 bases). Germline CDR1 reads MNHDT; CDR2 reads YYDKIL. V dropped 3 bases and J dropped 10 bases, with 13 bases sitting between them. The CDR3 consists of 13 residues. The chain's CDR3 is CASSRGQGREQFF. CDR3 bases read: TGTGCTAGCAGTAGGGGCCAGGGGAGGGAGCAGTTC. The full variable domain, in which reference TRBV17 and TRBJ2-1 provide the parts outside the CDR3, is DTTVKQNPRYKLARVGKPVNLICSQTMNHDTMYWYQKKPNQAPKLLLFYYDKILNREADTFEKFQSSRPNNSFCSLYIGSAGLEYSAMYLCASSRGQGREQFFGPGTRLTVL.

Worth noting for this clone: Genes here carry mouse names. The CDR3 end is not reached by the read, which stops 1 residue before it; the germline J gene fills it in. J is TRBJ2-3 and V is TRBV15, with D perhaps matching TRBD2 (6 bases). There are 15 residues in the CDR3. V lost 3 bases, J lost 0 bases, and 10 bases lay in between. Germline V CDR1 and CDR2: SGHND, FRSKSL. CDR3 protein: CASSFRGVSAETLYF. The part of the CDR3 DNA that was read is TGTGCCAGCAGTTTTCGGGGGGTTAGTGCAGAAACGCTGTAT.

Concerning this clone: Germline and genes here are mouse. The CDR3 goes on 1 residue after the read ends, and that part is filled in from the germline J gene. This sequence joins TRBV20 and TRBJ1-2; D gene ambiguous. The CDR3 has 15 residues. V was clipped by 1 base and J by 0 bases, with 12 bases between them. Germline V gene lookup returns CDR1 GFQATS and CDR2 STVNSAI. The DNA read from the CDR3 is TGTGGTGCTAGGGTCCGGGAGGGAACAAACTCCGACTACACC. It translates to CGARVREGTNSDYT. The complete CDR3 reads CGARVREGTNSDYTF.

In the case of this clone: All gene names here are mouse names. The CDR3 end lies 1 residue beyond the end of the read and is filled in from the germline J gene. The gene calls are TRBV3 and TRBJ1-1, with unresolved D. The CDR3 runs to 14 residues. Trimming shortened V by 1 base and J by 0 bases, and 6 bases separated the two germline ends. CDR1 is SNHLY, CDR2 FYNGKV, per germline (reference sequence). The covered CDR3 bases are TGTGCCAGCAGCTTAGACATTGCAAACACAGAAGTCTTC. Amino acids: CASSLDIANTEVF. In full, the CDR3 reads CASSLDIANTEVFF.

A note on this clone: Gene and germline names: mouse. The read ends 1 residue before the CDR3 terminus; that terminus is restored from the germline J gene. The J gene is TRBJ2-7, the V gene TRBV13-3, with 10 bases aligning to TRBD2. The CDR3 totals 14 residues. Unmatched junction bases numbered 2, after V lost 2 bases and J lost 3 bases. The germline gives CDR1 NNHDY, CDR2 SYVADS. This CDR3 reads CASSDWGGLYEQYF. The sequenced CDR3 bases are TGTGCCAGCAGTGACTGGGGGGGCCTCTATGAACAGTAC.

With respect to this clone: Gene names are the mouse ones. The CDR3 protein is CASSPGSGNTLYF. CDR3 DNA (partial): TGTGCCAGCAGCCCAGGGTCTGGAAATACGCTCTAT. This chain joins TRBV4 and TRBJ1-3; D is perhaps TRBD1 (5 bases). The read terminates 1 residue ahead of where the CDR3 ends, so the germline J gene completes it. The CDR3 consists of 13 residues. Trimming removed 5 bases at V and 1 base at J, with 6 bases between. CDR1 and CDR2 (germline): LGHDT, YNNKQL (reference sequence).